This passage covers 30 T cell receptor beta chains from one sample sequenced in a study of beta chain features in type 1 diabetes. Expressed TCRB transcripts were sequenced because the isolated RNA had all been reverse transcribed beforehand. Clones were sequenced by immunoSEQ multiplex PCR, and TCRdb holds only the in-frame ones, with some missing. Here the sample spans 310,000 or so clones, 6.5% to 10% being singletons. Sequences were obtained from central memory CD4+ T cells from blood. The receptors were gathered from a woman aged 18-29 years in good health.

This clone was seen a few times. The CDR3, as DNA: TGTGCCAGCAGGAGACAGATGAACACTGAAGCTTTCTTT. This translates into CASRRQMNTEAFF. This sequence joins TRBV7-3 and TRBJ1-1; D is perhaps TRBD1 (5 bases). Deletions cut 6 bases from V and 0 bases from J, with 8 bases between. This CDR3 comprises 13 residues. The germline gives CDR1 SGHTA, CDR2 FQGTGA.

This clone was observed a handful of times. The chain's CDR3 is CASSILGRSGDQPQHF. DNA of the CDR3: TGTGCCAGTAGTATACTCGGGCGATCTGGGGATCAGCCCCAGCATTTT. J is TRBJ1-5 and V is TRBV19, with unresolved D. This CDR3 has 16 amino acids. Germline assignment: CDR1 LNHDA and CDR2 SQIVND (reference sequence). Between the trimmed V and J ends, which lost 2 bases and 5 bases, there was a span of 16 bases.

This clone occurred a few times. V gene TRBV5-1 combines with J gene TRBJ2-5, with a possible D match to TRBD2 (6 bases). This CDR3 comprises 13 residues. The V gene lost 4 bases and the J gene lost 3 bases, with 10 bases spanning the gap. Germline V gives CDR1 SGHRS, CDR2 YFSETQ. Here the CDR3 reads CASSHGGKETQYF. The CDR3 DNA reads as TGCGCCAGCAGCCACGGGGGAAAAGAGACCCAGTACTTC.

This clone came up a few times. This rearrangement joins TRBV4-3 to TRBJ1-2; D is undetermined. Germline V gene lookup returns CDR1 LGHNA and CDR2 YSLEER. The CDR3 consists of 13 residues. Trimming took 0 bases from V and 4 from J, leaving 6 bases between them. The CDR3, as DNA: TGCGCCAGCAGCCAAGACAGAGCCTATGGCTACACCTTC. This gives the protein CASSQDRAYGYTF.

V gene TRBV21-1 combines with J gene TRBJ2-1; TRBD2 reflects the table's D call only, with no check against the DNA. TRBV21-1 is deemed a pseudogene. CDR3 size: 19 residues. CDR3 nucleotides: TGTGCCAGCAGCATTGGCGGGGGGACTAGCACAACAAATGACAATGAGCAGTTCTTC. Its translation: CASSIGGGTSTTNDNEQFF.

The V call is TRBV6-5, the J call TRBJ1-1; TRBD1 aligns across 10 bases. Per germline, CDR1 MNHEY and CDR2 SVGAGI. This CDR3 has 13 amino acids. V was pared by 6 bases and J by 11 bases, with 9 bases of the junction left unmatched. CDR3 sequence: CASSPGTGDYAFF. CDR3 in DNA: TGTGCCAGCAGCCCAGGGACAGGGGATTATGCTTTCTTT.

The V and J genes are TRBV2 and TRBJ2-1, with 13 bases identical to TRBD2. This CDR3 is built from 16 residues. Per the germline V gene, CDR1 is SNHLY and CDR2 is FYNNEI. The junction had 6 bases not matched to a gene; V was cut back by 3 bases and J by 7 bases. The CDR3 DNA reads as TGTGCCAGCAGTGACGCTGGACTAGCGGGAGTAAATGAGCAGTTCTTC. It yields the protein CASSDAGLAGVNEQFF.

This clone was counted only a few times. The same CDR3 arises from other DNA sequences in this sample as well. This chain connects TRBV28 to TRBJ2-7, with 9 bases matching TRBD1. In germline, CDR1 is MDHEN, CDR2 SYDVKM. This CDR3 comprises 15 residues. The J segment lost 2 bases and the V segment lost 4 bases, leaving 6 bases of the junction unmatched. The CDR3: CASSSPGQGTYEQYF. CDR3 DNA: TGTGCCAGCAGTTCGCCGGGACAGGGTACCTACGAGCAGTACTTC. Filled out from reference TRBV28 and TRBJ2-7, the complete variable domain reads DVKVTQSSRYLVKRTGEKVFLECVQDMDHENMFWYRQDPGLGLRLIYFSYDVKMKEKGDIPEGYSVSREKKERFSLILESASTNQTSMYLCASSSPGQGTYEQYFGPGTRLTVT.

V gene TRBV7-9 combines with J gene TRBJ2-1; D is undetermined. The CDR3 runs to 15 residues. Per the germline V gene, CDR1 is SEHNR and CDR2 is FQNEAQ (reference sequence). V lost 4 bases, J lost 0 bases, and 10 bases lay in between. CDR3 amino acids: CASSYPKSSYNEQFF. The CDR3 nucleotides are TGTGCCAGCAGCTACCCGAAGAGCTCCTACAATGAGCAGTTCTTC.

This clone came up many times. V gene TRBV19 combines with J gene TRBJ2-1, with a possible D match to TRBD2 (6 bases). The CDR3 loop spans 15 amino acids. Germline-derived CDR1 and CDR2 are LNHDA and SQIVND (reference sequence). Trimming took 5 bases from V and 2 from J, leaving 13 bases between them. The CDR3: CASSYQRATYNEQFF. The CDR3 nucleotides read TGTGCCAGTAGTTATCAGCGGGCAACCTACAATGAGCAGTTCTTC.

The chain carries TRBV18 and TRBJ2-1, with 11 bases aligning to TRBD2. This CDR3 is 18 amino acids long. Germline V CDR1 and CDR2: KGHSH, LQKENI. The V segment lost 3 bases and the J segment 5 bases; nucleotides outside the gene matches: 12. In nucleotides, the CDR3 is TGTGCCAGCTCACCCTCCGTCCTAGCGGGAGGCCGCGACAATGAGCAGTTCTTC. Translated: CASSPSVLAGGRDNEQFF.

The sample holds a few counts of this clone. This chain joins TRBV11-2 and TRBJ2-7; 7 bases match TRBD2. Trimming cost V 5 bases and J 4 bases; bases outside gene matches: 5. In germline, CDR1 is SGHAT, CDR2 FQNNGV. The CDR3 contains 13 residues. The CDR3 loop is CASSLASGYEQYF. The CDR3 region has the DNA TGTGCCAGCAGCCTAGCTAGCGGTTACGAGCAGTACTTC. Based on the CDR3 plus reference TRBV11-2 and TRBJ2-7, the full variable domain is EAGVAQSPRYKIIEKRQSVAFWCNPISGHATLYWYQQILGQGPKLLIQFQNNGVVDDSQLPKDRFSAERLKGVDSTLKIQPAKLEDSAVYLCASSLASGYEQYFGPGTRLTVT.

This clone was seen only a few times. The chain has TRBV6-5 and TRBJ2-5; the match to TRBD2 covers 8 bases. The V segment lost 2 bases and the J segment 4 bases; nucleotides outside the gene matches: 6. This CDR3 is 15 amino acids long. From germline, CDR1 is MNHEY and CDR2 SVGAGI. The DNA of the CDR3 is TGTGCCAGCAGTTACGGAATTAGCGGGATAGAGACCCAGTACTTC. Its translation is CASSYGISGIETQYF.

This rearrangement joins TRBV4-3 to TRBJ2-3; D unresolved. V dropped 4 bases and J dropped 2 bases, with 16 bases sitting between them. CDR1 LGHNA and CDR2 YSLEER come from the germline V gene. The CDR3 is 16 residues long. The CDR3 DNA sequence: TGCGCCAGCAGCCCCCAAACGGCAGTCTCCACAGATACGCAGTATTTT. Amino acids: CASSPQTAVSTDTQYF.

This clone was counted only a few times. This sequence joins TRBV29-1 and TRBJ1-2, with a weak D call TRBD1 (6 bases). V gave up 7 bases and J gave up 3 bases, with 18 bases separating them. The CDR3 extends over 14 amino acids. Looked up from germline, CDR1 is SQVTM and CDR2 is ANQGSEA. The CDR3 is CSALGRGRDYGYTF. DNA of the CDR3: TGCAGCGCCCTCGGGAGGGGGAGGGACTATGGCTACACCTTC.

This clone was picked up many times. J is TRBJ2-7 and V is TRBV2; D is ambiguous. Trimming pared 6 bases from V and 2 bases from J, leaving 8 bases between. CDR1 and CDR2 from the germline V gene are SNHLY and FYNNEI. This CDR3 is built from 12 residues. The DNA of the CDR3 is TGTGCCAGCAGGCAGGATGCCTACGAGCAGTACTTC. It encodes CASRQDAYEQYF.

The V call is TRBV4-1, the J call TRBJ2-7; 14 bases align to TRBD2. Per the germline V gene, CDR1 is MGHRA and CDR2 is YSYEKL. Germline trimming cut 0 bases from V and 5 bases from J; bases unmatched to any gene: 6. This CDR3 is built from 17 residues. CDR3 DNA: TGCGCCAGCAGCCAAGATCATGAGGGACTAGCGGGAGACGAGCAGTACTTC. Translated: CASSQDHEGLAGDEQYF.

This clone was detected many times. This chain uses TRBV10-3 with TRBJ2-1; D remains ambiguous. The CDR3 is made up of 12 amino acids. Trimming cost V 2 bases and J 7 bases, with 6 bases left between them. Germline V gives CDR1 ENHRY, CDR2 SYGVKD. This CDR3 reads CAISETGNEQFF. The CDR3 DNA follows: TGTGCCATCAGTGAGACCGGGAATGAGCAGTTCTTC.

This clone came up many times. This chain connects TRBV14 to TRBJ2-7; 9 positions match TRBD2. Germline trimming cut 0 bases from V and 1 base from J; bases unmatched to any gene: 4. CDR3 length equals 16 residues. Germline V gene sequence: CDR1 SGHDN, CDR2 FVKESK. The CDR3 region is CASSQEWLAGSYEQYF. Written as DNA, the CDR3 is TGTGCCAGCAGCCAAGAATGGCTAGCGGGATCCTACGAGCAGTACTTC.

V usage is TRBV6-5 and J usage is TRBJ2-5; 11 bases fit TRBD2. The CDR3 runs 14 residues. With 8 bases clipped from V and 1 base from J, the junction kept 3 bases outside the gene matches. CDR1 and CDR2 from the germline V gene are MNHEY and SVGAGI. As DNA, the CDR3 is TGTGCCAGCGGGACTAGCGGCACCCAAGAGACCCAGTACTTC. Encoded protein: CASGTSGTQETQYF.

The V call is TRBV7-2, the J call TRBJ2-4; D is uncertain. Trimming shortened V by 5 bases and J by 2 bases, and 13 bases separated the two germline ends. This CDR3 has 15 amino acids. Germline lookup yields CDR1 SGHTA and CDR2 FQGNSA. The CDR3 region has the DNA TGTGCCAGCAGCCGACCCGAAGGGCCCAAAAACATTCAGTACTTC. Amino acid sequence: CASSRPEGPKNIQYF.

This clone was seen a handful of times. The CDR3 bases are TGCAGGTCCGGGAACTATGGCTACACCTTC. It specifies CRSGNYGYTF. The chain carries TRBV20-1 and TRBJ1-2; unclear D gene. Germline loops: CDR1 DFQATT, CDR2 SNEGSKA (reference sequence). The CDR3 totals 10 residues.

The gene calls are TRBV23-1 and TRBJ2-2; D unclear. TRBV23-1 is an ORF; its function is uncertain. The CDR3 totals 16 residues. Trimming shortened V by 3 bases and J by 3 bases, and 14 bases separated the two germline ends. The CDR3: CASSQVSPTYTGELFF. The CDR3 DNA follows: TGCGCCAGCAGTCAGGTTTCTCCAACTTACACCGGGGAGCTGTTTTTT.

This clone was seen only a few times. This chain uses TRBV7-9 with TRBJ2-1; TRBD2 is a possible D gene (6 bases). Germline assignment: CDR1 SEHNR and CDR2 FQNEAQ (reference sequence). The CDR3 runs 15 residues. V was cut by 5 bases and J by 7 bases, with 18 bases left in between. The chain's CDR3 is CASSRLGGPENEQFF. The CDR3, as DNA: TGTGCCAGCAGCCGACTAGGAGGCCCTGAGAATGAGCAGTTCTTC. Based on the CDR3 plus reference TRBV7-9 and TRBJ2-1, the full variable domain is DTGVSQNPRHKITKRGQNVTFRCDPISEHNRLYWYRQTLGQGPEFLTYFQNEAQLEKSRLLSDRFSAERPKGSFSTLEIQRTEQGDSAMYLCASSRLGGPENEQFFGPGTRLTVL.

Only a few counts were recorded for this clone. The chain uses TRBV6-5 and TRBJ2-1; the D is unclear. Trimming cost V 10 bases and J 5 bases, with 12 bases left between them. The CDR3 consists of 12 residues. The V gene's germline CDR1 is MNHEY and CDR2 SVGAGI. The CDR3 reads CATSLGNNEQFF. DNA for the CDR3: TGTGCCACCAGCCTAGGGAACAATGAGCAGTTCTTC.

This clone has at least ten counts. J is TRBJ2-6 and V is TRBV2, with D tentatively TRBD2 (5 bases). The CDR3 runs 16 residues. V lost 6 bases, J lost 0 bases, and 12 bases lay in between. Germline V CDR1 and CDR2: SNHLY, FYNNEI. The CDR3 is CASRAGLSSGANVLTF. For the CDR3, the DNA is TGTGCCAGCAGGGCGGGTCTAAGCTCTGGGGCCAACGTCCTGACTTTC.

J is TRBJ2-4 and V is TRBV9; D ambiguous. Germline V gene data show CDR1 as SGDLS and CDR2 as YYNGEE. The ends were cut back, 5 bases at V and 0 bases at J, with 6 bases in the middle. This CDR3 comprises 13 residues. The CDR3 nucleotides read TGTGCCAGCAGTGGACCAGCCAAAAACATTCAGTACTTC. Its protein product is CASSGPAKNIQYF.

This clone was recorded a few times. At one end, the junction sequence differs from germline, possibly due to a read error. The gene calls are TRBV9 and TRBJ2-7, with a weak D call TRBD2 (6 bases). The germline V gene encodes CDR1 SGDLS and CDR2 YYNGEE. The CDR3 has 15 amino acids. Written as DNA, the CDR3 is TGTCCCAGCAGCGTAGGCCTAGCGAGAACCTACGAGCAGTACTTC. It is translated as CPSSVGLARTYEQYF.

The V call is TRBV7-9, the J call TRBJ2-3; 10 bases fit TRBD1. Germline V gives CDR1 SEHNR, CDR2 FQNEAQ (reference sequence). The V gene end was trimmed by 6 bases and the J gene end by 3 bases; junction bases not matched to a gene: 6. The CDR3 sequence is 15 residues long. CDR3 nucleotide sequence: TGTGCCAGCAGTCGCGGACAGGGGGGGACAGATACGCAGTATTTT. Its translation: CASSRGQGGTDTQYF.

The chain is built from TRBV14 and TRBJ2-1; D remains unclear. The CDR3 runs 13 residues. Trimming cost V 0 bases and J 12 bases, with 12 bases left between them. Germline V gives CDR1 SGHDN, CDR2 FVKESK. DNA of the CDR3: TGTGCCAGCAGCCAAGATTTGGGTTTTGGGCAGTTCTTC. Residues: CASSQDLGFGQFF.